The next 14 T cell receptor beta chains were all read from a single sample in a study of Graves' ophthalmopathy and Graves' hyperthyroidism. Using RNA transcripts, the TCR beta CDR3 regions were amplified. Investigators did first-round RT-PCR with HTBI primers, then second-round multiplex PCR. TCRdb reanalysed the multiplex PCR reads using MiXCR and keeps one entry per CDR3 protein. This sample has 240,000 or so distinct CDR3 sequences; around 50% occur once, and the top ten carry 40% to 55%. Sequencing used peripheral blood. Receptors were obtained from an adult man with Graves' ophthalmopathy.

The J gene is TRBJ1-5, the V gene TRBV2; 8 nucleotides line up with TRBD1. CDR1 SNHLY and CDR2 FYNNEI come from the germline V gene. The CDR3 runs to 14 residues. The ends lost 5 bases at V and 7 bases at J; junction bases unmatched: 7. CDR3 nucleotides: TGTGCCAGCAGTTTATCGACAGGGGTGCAGCCCCAGCATTTT. Translating it yields CASSLSTGVQPQHF.

This clonotype has a count of ten or more. The gene calls are TRBV10-1 and TRBJ1-2; 7 nucleotides line up with TRBD1. V shed 6 bases, J shed 2 bases, and the junction held 3 bases outside the gene matches. The CDR3 covers 13 residues. Germline assignment: CDR1 WNHNN and CDR2 SYGVQD (reference sequence). The CDR3 DNA sequence: TGCGCCAGCAGCCAGGACAGGAACTATGGCTACACCTTC. The encoded protein is CASSQDRNYGYTF.

This chain joins TRBV12-3 or TRBV12-4 and TRBJ2-2; tentatively, D is TRBD1 or TRBD2 (6 bases each). Trimming took off 8 bases at V and 6 bases at J, with 10 bases between the two ends. The CDR3 length is 12 residues. Written as DNA, the CDR3 is TGTGCCAGCTGGGGGGCACCCGGGGAGCTGTTTTTT. This encodes CASWGAPGELFF.

J is TRBJ1-4 and V is TRBV9; D possibly corresponds to TRBD1 (5 bases). Per germline, CDR1 SGDLS and CDR2 YYNGEE. This CDR3 is built from 15 residues. Trimming took 0 bases from V and 4 from J, leaving 10 bases between them. CDR3 sequence: CASSVVGVGNEKLFF. DNA for the CDR3: TGTGCCAGCAGCGTAGTAGGGGTTGGTAATGAAAAACTGTTTTTT.

The table lists this clonotype with a few counts. The rearrangement uses TRBV20-1 and TRBJ1-3, with 8 bases identical to TRBD1. Trimming removed 6 bases from V and 0 bases from J; junction bases left unmatched: 4. The CDR3 loop spans 14 amino acids. CDR1 and CDR2 (germline): DFQATT, SNEGSKA (reference sequence). CDR3 sequence reads: CSARQGASGNTIYF. Written as DNA, the CDR3 is TGCAGTGCACGTCAGGGGGCCTCTGGAAACACCATATATTTT.

The table lists this clonotype with a few counts. The chain joins TRBV7-9 to TRBJ1-2; D remains ambiguous. The V gene lost 3 bases and the J gene lost 12 bases, with 23 bases spanning the gap. From germline, CDR1 is SEHNR and CDR2 FQNEAQ (reference sequence). This CDR3 comprises 15 residues. In DNA form, the CDR3 reads TGTGCCAGCAGCTTGAGAGGCGGCGCCGCCCACCCCAACACCTTC. As protein: CASSLRGGAAHPNTF.

V and J are TRBV7-8 and TRBJ2-2, with D uncertain. Germline loops: CDR1 SGHVS, CDR2 FQNEAQ. V lost 2 bases and J 2 bases, leaving 6 bases between the germline ends. The CDR3 is 14 amino acids. The CDR3 sequence: CASSLRLNTGELFF. In nucleotides, the CDR3 is TGTGCCAGCAGCTTACGGCTTAACACCGGGGAGCTGTTTTTT.

The V gene is TRBV20-1, the J gene TRBJ2-2; unclear D gene. The CDR3 is made up of 13 amino acids. Germline V lookup: CDR1 DFQATT, CDR2 SNEGSKA (reference sequence). Trimming cost V 0 bases and J 6 bases, with 8 bases left between them. CDR3 nucleotides: TGCAGTGCTAGAGAAGAGTTAGCCGGGGAGCTGTTTTTT. This sequence encodes CSAREELAGELFF.

This clonotype has a handful of counts. The rearrangement uses TRBV20-1 and TRBJ1-5, with D unresolved. The V end lost 0 bases, the J end lost 6 bases, and 6 bases lay between the germline ends. Germline assignment: CDR1 DFQATT and CDR2 SNEGSKA (reference sequence). The CDR3 spans 12 residues. The CDR3 bases are TGCAGTGCTAGAGATGGCGGTCAGCCCCAGCATTTT. It specifies CSARDGGQPQHF.

The J gene is TRBJ1-1, the V gene TRBV11-2; 7 positions agree with TRBD1. This CDR3 comprises 17 residues. CDR1 and CDR2 (germline): SGHAT, FQNNGV. The junction had 12 bases not matched to a gene; V was cut back by 5 bases and J by 0 bases. CDR3 loop: CASSPRGGDAMNTEAFF. As DNA, the CDR3 is TGTGCCAGCAGCCCCAGGGGGGGGGACGCAATGAACACTGAAGCTTTCTTT.

This clonotype showed up just a few times. A read error is possible here, since a much larger clone lies one base away. This chain connects TRBV5-6 to TRBJ2-7, with TRBD1 identical over 8 bases. This CDR3 comprises 14 residues. Germline CDR1 and CDR2: SGHDT and YYEEEE. In DNA, the CDR3 is TGTGCCAGCAGCTCGACAGGGGATGGGTACGACCAGTACTTC. Its protein product is CASSSTGDGYDQYF.

The CDR3 reads CASSRQGVDGNTIYF. The CDR3 DNA sequence: TGCGCCAGCAGCCGACAGGGAGTTGATGGAAACACCATATATTTT. The genes are TRBV5-1 and TRBJ1-3; 7 nucleotides line up with TRBD1. CDR1 is SGHRS, CDR2 YFSETQ, per germline. Germline trimming cut 4 bases from V and 3 bases from J; bases unmatched to any gene: 7. The CDR3 loop spans 15 amino acids.

The V call is TRBV12-3 or TRBV12-4, the J call TRBJ1-1; no definite D call. The CDR3 runs 12 residues. V dropped 5 bases and J dropped 10 bases, with 14 bases sitting between them. The CDR3 DNA sequence: TGTGCCAGCAGTCCATCCCCCCCAACAGCTTTCTTT. Translated: CASSPSPPTAFF.

The V call is TRBV7-3, the J call TRBJ2-2; maybe TRBD1 (6 bases). The CDR3 extends over 15 amino acids. V was shortened by 6 bases and J by 0 bases, with 11 bases between the two germline ends. Germline lookup yields CDR1 SGHTA and CDR2 FQGTGA. CDR3 protein: CASSSGQSNTGELFF. For the CDR3, the DNA is TGTGCCAGCAGTTCCGGACAGTCGAACACCGGGGAGCTGTTTTTT.